The clone carrying this TCR beta chain was recorded many times. Its specificity is unknown. V was cut by 0 bases and J by 0 bases, with 6 bases left in between. Germline V gives CDR1 LGHNA, CDR2 YNFKEQ. This CDR3 spans 14 amino acids. Regarding time point: blood at routine non-recurrence follow-up after resection. No cell sorting; template was whole RNA from tumor, lung tissue or PBMC. The data originate from a study of spatial heterogeneity in lung cancer. On the study more broadly: PBMC samples from follow-up, where available, were sequenced a median of around 22 months after resection. Findings and limits, study-wide: Blood showed ubiquitous tumor TCRs more often at resection than at routine follow-up.

Individually, TCR cDNA molecules were each labelled with a unique molecular identifier. TCRdb itself ran the 5' RACE reads through MiXCR, one entry per CDR3 protein. The repertoire holds about 27,000 distinct CDR3 sequences, approximately 5.1% seen once, with 20% to 25% in the top ten. The specimen was PBMCs, collected at follow-up. This chain connects TRBV4-2 to TRBJ2-7; maybe TRBD2 (5 bases). The receptor comes from a female donor with early-stage non-small cell lung cancer. The CDR3 protein is CASSQEEDSYEQYF. CDR3 DNA: TGTGCCAGCAGCCAAGAGGAGGACTCCTACGAGCAGTACTTC.